This passage covers 4 T cell receptor beta chains from one sample sequenced in a study of T-cell memory formation after mild COVID-19 (dated by TCRdb to 2020 to 2023). Library generation was performed with 5' RACE. Sequencing used an Illumina NovaSeq 6000. TCRdb trimmed public reads at Q25 via fastp, called clones via MiXCR and kept in-frame beta chains. Rows are combined by CDR3 protein, so each entry shows the most common genes and DNA. Counted in this sample were around 82,000 distinct CDR3 sequences; around 13% of them appeared once. 41% of the sample lies in the top ten. Sample: PBMCs or a T cell subset sorted from them (not recorded which). The receptors stem from a man in his late teens or twenties who had mild COVID-19 (a few samples of this study predate the infection). The sample titles of this study are shuffled in the database, so cell type and time point are left out; the donor was told from shared clones.

This clonotype was recorded a few times. The V and J genes are TRBV12-3 or TRBV12-4 and TRBJ1-5; TRBD1 aligns across 8 bases. This CDR3 has 18 residues. The V gene end was trimmed by 1 base and the J gene end by 5 bases; junction bases not matched to a gene: 13. In DNA form, the CDR3 reads TGTGCCAGCAGTTTAGGGGGAATCTCCGGGACAGGTGATCAGCCCCAGCATTTT. Translated, it gives CASSLGGISGTGDQPQHF.

The rearrangement joins TRBV16 to TRBJ1-5; 7 nucleotides agree with TRBD1. Per germline, CDR1 KGHSY and CDR2 FQNENV. Losses at the gene ends were 0 bases for V and 7 bases for J; bases not matched to a gene: 9. The CDR3 covers 16 residues. The CDR3 DNA is TGTGCCAGCAGCCAATCGATCAGGGGGGTACACCAGCCCCAGCATTTT. Protein: CASSQSIRGVHQPQHF.

The chain is built from TRBV10-2 and TRBJ2-3, with D unresolved. The CDR3 length is 11 residues. V lost 8 bases to trimming and J lost 6 bases, with 9 bases between them. CDR1 is WSHSY, CDR2 SAAADI, per germline. The CDR3 loop is CASGLLDTQYF. The CDR3 DNA is TGCGCCAGCGGATTGTTGGATACGCAGTATTTT.

This clonotype was detected many times. CDR3 in amino acids: CASSGDRQGNEQFF. The CDR3 region has the DNA TGTGCCAGCAGCGGGGACAGACAGGGAAATGAGCAGTTCTTC. This chain connects TRBV5-6 to TRBJ2-1; 7 bases align to TRBD1. The CDR3 loop spans 14 amino acids. After removal of 4 bases from V and 7 bases from J, the junction contained 8 bases not matched to a gene. Per germline, CDR1 SGHDT and CDR2 YYEEEE.